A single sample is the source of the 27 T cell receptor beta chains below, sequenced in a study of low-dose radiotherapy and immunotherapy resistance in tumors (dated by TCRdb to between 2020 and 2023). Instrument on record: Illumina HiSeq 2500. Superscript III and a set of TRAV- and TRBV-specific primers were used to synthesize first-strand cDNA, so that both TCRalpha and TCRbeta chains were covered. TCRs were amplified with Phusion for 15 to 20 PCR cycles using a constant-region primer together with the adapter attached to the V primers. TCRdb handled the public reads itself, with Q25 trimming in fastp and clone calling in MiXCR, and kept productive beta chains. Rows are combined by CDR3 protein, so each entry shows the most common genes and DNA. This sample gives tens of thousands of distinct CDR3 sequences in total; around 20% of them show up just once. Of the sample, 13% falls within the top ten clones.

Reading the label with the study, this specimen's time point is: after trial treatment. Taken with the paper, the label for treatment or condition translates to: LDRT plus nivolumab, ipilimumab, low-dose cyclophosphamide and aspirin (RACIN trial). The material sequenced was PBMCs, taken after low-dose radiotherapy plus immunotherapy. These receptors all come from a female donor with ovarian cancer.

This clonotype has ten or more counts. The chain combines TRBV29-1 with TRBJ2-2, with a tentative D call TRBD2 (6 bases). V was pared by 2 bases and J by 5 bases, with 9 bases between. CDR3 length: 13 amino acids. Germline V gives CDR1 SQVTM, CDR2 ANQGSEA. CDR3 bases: TGCAGCGTTGAACCGACTAGTACCGGGGAGCTGTTTTTT. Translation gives CSVEPTSTGELFF.

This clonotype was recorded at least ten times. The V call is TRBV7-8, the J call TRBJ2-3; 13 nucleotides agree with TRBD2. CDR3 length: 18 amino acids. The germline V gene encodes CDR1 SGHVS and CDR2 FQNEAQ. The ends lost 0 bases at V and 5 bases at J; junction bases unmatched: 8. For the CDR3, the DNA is TGTGCCAGCAGCTTAGCGGGGACTAGCGGGACTCTCGGAGATACGCAGTATTTT. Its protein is CASSLAGTSGTLGDTQYF.

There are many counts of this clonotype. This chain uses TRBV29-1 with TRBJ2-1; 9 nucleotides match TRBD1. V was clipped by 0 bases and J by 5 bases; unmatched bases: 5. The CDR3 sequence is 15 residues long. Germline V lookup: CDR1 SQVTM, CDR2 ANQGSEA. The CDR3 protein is CSVEESGTGNNEQFF. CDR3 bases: TGCAGCGTTGAAGAATCCGGGACAGGGAACAATGAGCAGTTCTTC.

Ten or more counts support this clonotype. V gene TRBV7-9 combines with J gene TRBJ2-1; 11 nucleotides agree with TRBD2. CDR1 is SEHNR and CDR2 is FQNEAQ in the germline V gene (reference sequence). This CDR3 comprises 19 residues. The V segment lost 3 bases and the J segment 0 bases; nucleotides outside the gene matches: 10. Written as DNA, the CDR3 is TGTGCCAGCAGCTTTTACGGACTAGCGGGTGCCTACTCCTACAATGAGCAGTTCTTC. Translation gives CASSFYGLAGAYSYNEQFF.

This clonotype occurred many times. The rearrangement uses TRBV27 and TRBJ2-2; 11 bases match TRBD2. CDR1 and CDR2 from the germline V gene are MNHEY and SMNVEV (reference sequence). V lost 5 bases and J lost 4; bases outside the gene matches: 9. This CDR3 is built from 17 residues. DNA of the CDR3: TGTGCCAGCAGTAAGCAAACTAGCGGGGGATTCACCGGGGAGCTGTTTTTT. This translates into CASSKQTSGGFTGELFF.

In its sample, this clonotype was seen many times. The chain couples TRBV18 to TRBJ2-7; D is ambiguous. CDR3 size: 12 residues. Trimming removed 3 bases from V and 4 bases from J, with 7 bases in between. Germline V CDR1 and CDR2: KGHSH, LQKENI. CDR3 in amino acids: CASSPTTYEQYF. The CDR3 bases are TGTGCCAGCTCACCCACTACTTACGAGCAGTACTTC.

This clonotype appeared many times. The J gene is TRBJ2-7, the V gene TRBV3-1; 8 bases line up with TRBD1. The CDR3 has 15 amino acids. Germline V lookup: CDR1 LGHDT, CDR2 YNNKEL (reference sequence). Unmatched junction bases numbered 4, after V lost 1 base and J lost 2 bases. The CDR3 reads CASSQGAGGPYEQYF. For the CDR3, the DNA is TGTGCCAGCAGCCAAGGCGCAGGGGGCCCCTACGAGCAGTACTTC.

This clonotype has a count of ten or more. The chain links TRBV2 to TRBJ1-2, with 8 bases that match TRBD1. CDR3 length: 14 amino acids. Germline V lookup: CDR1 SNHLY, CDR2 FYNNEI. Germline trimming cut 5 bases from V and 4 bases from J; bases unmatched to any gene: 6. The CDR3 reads CASSPRTGTYGYTF. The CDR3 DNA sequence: TGTGCCAGCAGTCCACGGACAGGGACCTATGGCTACACCTTC.

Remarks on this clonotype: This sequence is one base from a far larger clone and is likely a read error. The CDR3 reads CASSPEGQGSNTGELFF. The CDR3 DNA sequence: TGTGCCAGCAGTCCCGAGGGACAGGGGTCGAACACCGGGGAGCTGTTTTTT. This rearrangement joins TRBV6-5 to TRBJ2-2; 10 nucleotides line up with TRBD1. Germline V gives CDR1 MNHEY, CDR2 SVGAGI. Trimming at V came to 5 bases and at J to 0 bases, leaving 6 bases not matched to a gene. CDR3 size: 17 residues.

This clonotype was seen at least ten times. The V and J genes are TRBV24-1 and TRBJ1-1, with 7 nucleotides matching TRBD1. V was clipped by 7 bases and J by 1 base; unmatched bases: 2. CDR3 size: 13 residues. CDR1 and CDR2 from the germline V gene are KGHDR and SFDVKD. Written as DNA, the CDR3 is TGTGCCACCAGGGGACAGAGGAACACTGAAGCTTTCTTT. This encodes CATRGQRNTEAFF.

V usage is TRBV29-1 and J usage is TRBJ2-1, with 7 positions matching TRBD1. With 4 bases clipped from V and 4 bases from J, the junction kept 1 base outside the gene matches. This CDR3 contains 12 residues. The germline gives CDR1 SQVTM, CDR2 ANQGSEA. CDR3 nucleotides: TGCAGCGTTGGCAGGGGGTACAATGAGCAGTTCTTC. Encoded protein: CSVGRGYNEQFF.

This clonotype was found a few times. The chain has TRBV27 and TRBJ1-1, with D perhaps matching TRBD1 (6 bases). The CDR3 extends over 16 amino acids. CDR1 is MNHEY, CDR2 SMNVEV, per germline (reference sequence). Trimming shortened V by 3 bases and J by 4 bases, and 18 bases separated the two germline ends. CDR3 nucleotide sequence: TGTGCCAGCAGTTTTCGGCGGACAGATAAAGGCACTGAAGCTTTCTTT. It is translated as CASSFRRTDKGTEAFF.

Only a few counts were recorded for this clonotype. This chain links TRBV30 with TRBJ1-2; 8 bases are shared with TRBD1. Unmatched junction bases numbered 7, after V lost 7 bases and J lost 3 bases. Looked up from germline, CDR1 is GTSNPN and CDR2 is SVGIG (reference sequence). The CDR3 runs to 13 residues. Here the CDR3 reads CASQLDRDYGYTF. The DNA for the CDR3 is TGTGCCTCCCAACTGGACAGGGACTATGGCTACACCTTC.

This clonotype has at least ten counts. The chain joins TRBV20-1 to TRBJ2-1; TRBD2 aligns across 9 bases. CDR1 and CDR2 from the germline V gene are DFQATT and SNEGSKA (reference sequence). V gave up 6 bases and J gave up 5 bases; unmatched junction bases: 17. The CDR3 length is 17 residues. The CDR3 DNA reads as TGCAGTGCCGCTAGCGGGATTCGGGCCCGCCAGCACAATGAGCAGTTCTTC. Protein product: CSAASGIRARQHNEQFF.

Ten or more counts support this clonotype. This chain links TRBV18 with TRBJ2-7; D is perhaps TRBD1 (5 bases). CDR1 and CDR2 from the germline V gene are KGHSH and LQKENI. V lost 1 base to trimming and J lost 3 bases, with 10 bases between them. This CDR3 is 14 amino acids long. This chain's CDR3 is CASSPRGQGYEQYF. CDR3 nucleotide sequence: TGTGCCAGCTCACCACGCGGCCAGGGCTACGAGCAGTACTTC.

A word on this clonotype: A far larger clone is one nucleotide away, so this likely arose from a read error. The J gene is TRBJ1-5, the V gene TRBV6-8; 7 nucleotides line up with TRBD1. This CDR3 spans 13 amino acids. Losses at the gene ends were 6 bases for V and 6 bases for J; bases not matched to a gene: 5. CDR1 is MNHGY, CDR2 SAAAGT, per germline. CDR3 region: CASRGDSPQPQHF. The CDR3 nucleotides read TGTGCCAGCAGAGGGGACAGTCCTCAGCCCCAGCATTTT.

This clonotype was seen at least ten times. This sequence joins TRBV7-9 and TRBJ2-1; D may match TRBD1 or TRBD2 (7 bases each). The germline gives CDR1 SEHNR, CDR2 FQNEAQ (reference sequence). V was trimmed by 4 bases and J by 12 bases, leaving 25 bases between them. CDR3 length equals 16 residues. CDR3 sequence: CASSSSNRDSWGGQFF. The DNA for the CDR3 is TGTGCCAGCAGCTCGTCAAACCGGGACAGCTGGGGGGGGCAGTTCTTC.

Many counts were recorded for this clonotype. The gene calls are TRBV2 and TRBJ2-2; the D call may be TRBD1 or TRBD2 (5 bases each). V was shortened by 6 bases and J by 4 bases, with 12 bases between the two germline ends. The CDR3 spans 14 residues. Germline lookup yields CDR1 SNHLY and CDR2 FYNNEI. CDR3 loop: CASRSGTTTGELFF. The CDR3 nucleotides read TGTGCCAGCAGGTCCGGGACGACCACCGGGGAGCTGTTTTTT.

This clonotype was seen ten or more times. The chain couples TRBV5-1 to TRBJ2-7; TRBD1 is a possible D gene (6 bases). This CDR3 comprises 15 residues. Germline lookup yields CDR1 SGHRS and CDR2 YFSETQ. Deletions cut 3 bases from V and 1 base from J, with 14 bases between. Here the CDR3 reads CASSSLAGVSYEQYF. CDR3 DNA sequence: TGCGCCAGCAGCTCCTTGGCAGGGGTGTCCTACGAGCAGTACTTC.

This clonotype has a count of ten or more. Written as DNA, the CDR3 is TGTGCCAGTGGAACGTTGGCTAGCGGGGGTGAGCAGTTCTTC. Translation: CASGTLASGGEQFF. V is TRBV19 and J is TRBJ2-1, with TRBD2 matching over 10 bases. Germline V CDR1 and CDR2: LNHDA, SQIVND (reference sequence). The junction had 10 bases not matched to a gene; V was cut back by 8 bases and J by 9 bases. This CDR3 is 14 amino acids long. The full variable domain, with the rest looked up from reference TRBV19 and TRBJ2-1, is DGGITQSPKYLFRKEGQNVTLSCEQNLNHDAMYWYRQDPGQGLRLIYYSQIVNDFQKGDIAEGYSVSREKKESFPLTVTSAQKNPTAFYLCASGTLASGGEQFFGPGTRLTVL.

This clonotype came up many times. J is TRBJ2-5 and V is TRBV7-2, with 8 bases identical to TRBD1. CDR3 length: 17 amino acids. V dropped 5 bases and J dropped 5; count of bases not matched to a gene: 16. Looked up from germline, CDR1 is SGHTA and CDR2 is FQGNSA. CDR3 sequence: CASSPRTGLGSGETQYF. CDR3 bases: TGTGCCAGCAGCCCTCGGACAGGGTTGGGGAGTGGGGAGACCCAGTACTTC.

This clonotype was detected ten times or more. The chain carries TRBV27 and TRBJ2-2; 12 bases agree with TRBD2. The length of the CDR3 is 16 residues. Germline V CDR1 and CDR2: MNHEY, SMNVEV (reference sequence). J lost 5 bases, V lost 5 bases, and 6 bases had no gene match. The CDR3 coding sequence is TGTGCCAGCAGTCCCCTAGCGGGAGGGCCTACCGGGGAGCTGTTTTTT. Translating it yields CASSPLAGGPTGELFF.

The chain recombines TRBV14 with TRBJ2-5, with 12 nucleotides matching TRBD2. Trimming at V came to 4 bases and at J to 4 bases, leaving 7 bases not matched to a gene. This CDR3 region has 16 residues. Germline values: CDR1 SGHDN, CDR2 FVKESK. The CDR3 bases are TGTGCCAGCAGCCCCAGTGCTAGCGGGAGGGGAGAGACCCAGTACTTC. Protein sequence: CASSPSASGRGETQYF.

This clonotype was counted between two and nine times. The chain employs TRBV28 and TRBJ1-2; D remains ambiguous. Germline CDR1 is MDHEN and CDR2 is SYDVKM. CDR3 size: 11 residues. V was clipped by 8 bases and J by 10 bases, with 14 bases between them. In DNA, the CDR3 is TGTGCCAGCGCTCAGCCTCTTGCCTACACCTTC. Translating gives CASAQPLAYTF.

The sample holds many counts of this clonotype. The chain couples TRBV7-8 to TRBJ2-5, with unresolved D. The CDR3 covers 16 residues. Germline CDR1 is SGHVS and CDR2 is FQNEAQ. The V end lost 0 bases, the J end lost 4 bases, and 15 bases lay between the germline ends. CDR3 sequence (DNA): TGTGCCAGCAGCTTAGCGGGAAGGATTTACCTAGAGACCCAGTACTTC. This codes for CASSLAGRIYLETQYF.

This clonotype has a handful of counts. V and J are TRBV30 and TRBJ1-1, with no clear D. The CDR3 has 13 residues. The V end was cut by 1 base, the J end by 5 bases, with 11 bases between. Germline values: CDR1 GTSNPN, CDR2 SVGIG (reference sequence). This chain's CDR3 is CAWSGGWRTEAFF. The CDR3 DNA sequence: TGTGCCTGGAGTGGAGGGTGGAGGACTGAAGCTTTCTTT.

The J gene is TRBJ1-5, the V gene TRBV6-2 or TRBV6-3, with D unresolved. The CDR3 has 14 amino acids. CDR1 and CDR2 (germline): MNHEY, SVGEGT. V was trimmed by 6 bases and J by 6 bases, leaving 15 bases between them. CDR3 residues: CASREDLSVQPQHF. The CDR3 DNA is TGTGCCAGCAGGGAGGATCTGTCTGTTCAGCCCCAGCATTTT.